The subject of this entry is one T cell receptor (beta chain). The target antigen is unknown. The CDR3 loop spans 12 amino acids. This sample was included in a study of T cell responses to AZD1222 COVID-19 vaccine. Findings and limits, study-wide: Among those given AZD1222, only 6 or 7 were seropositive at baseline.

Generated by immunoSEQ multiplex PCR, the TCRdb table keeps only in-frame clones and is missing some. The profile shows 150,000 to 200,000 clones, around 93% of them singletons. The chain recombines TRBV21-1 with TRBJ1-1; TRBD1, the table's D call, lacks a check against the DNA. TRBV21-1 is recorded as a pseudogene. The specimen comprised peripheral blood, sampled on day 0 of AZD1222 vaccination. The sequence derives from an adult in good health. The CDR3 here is CASSITRDEAFF. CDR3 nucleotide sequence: TGTGCCAGCAGCATCACCAGGGATGAAGCTTTCTTT.